Listed below are T cell receptor beta chains from one sample, sequenced in a study of blood T cell repertoires in COVID-19. TCRdb's copy holds only in-frame clones and misses some; the assay was immunoSEQ multiplex PCR. Of 130,000 to 150,000 clones listed, 80% to 90% are singletons. The sequencing input was peripheral blood. These receptors all come from a man aged 18 to 29 with COVID-19, enrolled during active disease. The CDR3 runs from the conserved cysteine through the conserved F or W. D genes are given only for firm matches. A row's size may be missing; if present it is once, few, many or a size class.

TRBJ2-2 | - | - | TRBV28 | TGTGCCACTTCCAGGGCCCTCAACACCGGGGAGCTGTTTTTT | CATSRALNTGELFF
TRBJ2-2 | TRBD1 | many | TRBV6-4 | TGTGCCAGCAGTGACTCAGGACAGGACTTTAACACCGGGGAGCTGTTTTTT | CASSDSGQDFNTGELFF
TRBJ2-3 | - | - | TRBV29-1 | TGCAGCGTTGATTCGTGGGAGTACGGAACAGATACGCAGTATTTT | CSVDSWEYGTDTQYF
TRBJ1-2 | - | - | TRBV7-9 | TGTGCCAGCAGCTTTAACAGGAGAGCTAACTATGGCTACACCTTC | CASSFNRRANYGYTF
TRBJ2-1 | - | - | TRBV20-1 | TGCAGTGCCCCCTCCGAGTGGGAGCAGTTCTTC | CSAPSEWEQFF
TRBJ1-4 | - | - | TRBV21-1 | TGTGCCAGCAATAGAGAGCGGGAGCTTTTT | CASNRERELF
TRBJ1-4 | TRBD1 | - | TRBV7-2 | TGTGCCAGCAGCCCTAGGACAGGGGAGAGTGAAAAACTGTTTTTT | CASSPRTGESEKLFF
TRBJ1-4 | TRBD1 | once | TRBV5-5 | TGTGCCAGCAGCCGCGACAGGGGGAGGAATGAAAAACTGCTTTTT | CASSRDRGRNEKLLF
TRBJ2-7 | TRBD2 | once | TRBV19 | TGTGCCAGTAGTATGCGACTAGCGGATTTTTACGAGCAGTACTTC | CASSMRLADFYEQYF
TRBJ2-5 | TRBD2 | - | TRBV24-1 | TGTGCCACCAGTGATTTACCCCCGGGACTAGCGGGCCTCGGCTCCCAAGAGACCCAGTACTTC | CATSDLPPGLAGLGSQETQYF
TRBJ2-2 | - | - | TRBV5-1 | TGCGCCAGCAGTTATGTCACCGGGGCCGGGGAGCTGTTTTTT | CASSYVTGAGELFF
TRBJ2-1 | TRBD2 | - | TRBV7-7 | TGTGCTAGCAGCTTTGCTAGCGGTGGGAGGTATGAGCAGTTCTTC | CASSFASGGRYEQFF
TRBJ2-1 | - | - | TRBV13 | TGTGCCAGCAGCTTAGAGGAGGACAATGAGCAGTTCTTC | CASSLEEDNEQFF
TRBJ2-3 | - | - | TRBV7-9 | TGTGCCAGCAGCTTGGCTACAGATACGCAGTATTTT | CASSLATDTQYF
TRBJ1-3 | TRBD1 | - | TRBV5-6 | TGTGCCAGCAGCGAAGGGACAGTGGCTGGAAACACCATATATTTT | CASSEGTVAGNTIYF
TRBJ2-7 | TRBD2 | - | TRBV3-1/TRBV3-2 | TGTGCCAGCACCCAACTAGCGGGAGCCCACGAGCAGTACTTC | CASTQLAGAHEQYF
TRBJ1-2 | TRBD1 | - | TRBV5-4 | TGTGCCAGCAGCCCCCAGACAGGGGACTATGGCTACACCTTC | CASSPQTGDYGYTF
TRBJ2-7 | TRBD1 | - | TRBV7-8 | TGTGCCAGCAGCGCAGAAGTGACAGGGGGTAAAAACGAGCAGTACTTC | CASSAEVTGGKNEQYF
TRBJ1-6 | - | - | TRBV12-3/TRBV12-4 | TGTGCCAGCAGTTTACGTCCTTCACCCCTCCACTTT | CASSLRPSPLHF
TRBJ1-1 | - | - | TRBV27 | TGTGCCAGCAGACGCCCCACAGGGAAAGCTTTCTTT | CASRRPTGKAFF
TRBJ2-7 | TRBD1 | once | TRBV18 | TGTGCCAGCTCACCACTAGGACAGGGAACCAACGAGCAGTACTTC | CASSPLGQGTNEQYF
TRBJ2-7 | - | - | TRBV27 | TGTGCCAGCAGCCCCAACGGGGAGGAGCAGTACTTC | CASSPNGEEQYF
TRBJ2-7 | TRBD2 | - | TRBV7-2 | TGTGCCAGCAGCTTACGGGTTAGGACTAGCGGGACAACCTACGAGCAGTACTTC | CASSLRVRTSGTTYEQYF
TRBJ2-1 | - | - | TRBV9 | TGTGCCAGCAGCCCACAGGGATCTCCCTACAATGAGCAGTTCTTC | CASSPQGSPYNEQFF
TRBJ2-7 | TRBD2 | - | TRBV5-1 | TGCGCCAGCAGCCGCGGTCTAGCGGGAGCCGAGCAGTACTTC | CASSRGLAGAEQYF
TRBJ2-1 | TRBD1 | - | TRBV9 | TGTGCCAGCAGCGGATGGACAGGGAGCTCCTACAATGAGCAGTTCTTC | CASSGWTGSSYNEQFF
TRBJ1-1 | - | - | TRBV6-1 | TGTGCCAGCAGCATCGAGCAGAACACTGAAGCTTTCTTT | CASSIEQNTEAFF
TRBJ2-2 | TRBD2 | - | TRBV11-2 | TGTGCCAGCAGCCCTAGCGGGAGGAGCACCGGGGAGCTGTTTTTT | CASSPSGRSTGELFF
TRBJ1-2 | - | once | TRBV27 | TGTGCCAGCAGCCCTGGCCCAGCTAACTATGGCTACACCTTC | CASSPGPANYGYTF
TRBJ2-7 | TRBD1 | few | TRBV27 | TGTGCCAGCCAGCGAACAGGGGGCTTCTACGAGCAGTACTTC | CASQRTGGFYEQYF
TRBJ1-1 | TRBD1 | - | TRBV27 | TGTGCCAGCAGTGTCGGGACAGGGGGCACTGAAGCTTTCTTT | CASSVGTGGTEAFF
TRBJ1-1 | - | once | TRBV12-3/TRBV12-4 | TGTGCCAGCAGTCCAGGACAGTACACTGAAGCTTTCTTT | CASSPGQYTEAFF
TRBJ1-5 | TRBD1 | - | TRBV27 | TGTGCCAGCAGTTTAAGTGGACAGGACAATCAGCCCCAGCATTTT | CASSLSGQDNQPQHF
TRBJ1-3 | - | - | TRBV6-5 | TGTGCCAGCAGTTACGGGCACCGAAACACCATATATTTT | CASSYGHRNTIYF
TRBJ2-7 | - | - | TRBV15 | TGTGCCACCAGCAGAGATCTCTCCTACGAGCAGTACTTC | CATSRDLSYEQYF
TRBJ2-7 | TRBD1 | - | TRBV11-2 | TGTGCCAGCAGCTTAGGTTTAAGACAGGGGGCCTACGAGCAGTACTTC | CASSLGLRQGAYEQYF
TRBJ2-2 | - | - | TRBV7-2 | TGTGCCAGCAGCTTAGCAGGACAGAACACCGGGGAGCTGTTTTTT | CASSLAGQNTGELFF
TRBJ1-5 | - | once | TRBV6-8 | TGTGCCAGCAGTTACTACCGACAGCGTTGCAATCAGCCCCAGCATTTT | CASSYYRQRCNQPQHF
TRBJ2-1 | - | - | TRBV11-3 | TGTGCCAGCAGCTTGGCCAGGGCAGCAAATGAGCAGTTCTTC | CASSLARAANEQFF
TRBJ2-7 | TRBD1 | - | TRBV24-1 | TGTGCCACCAGTGAAGCGGGACAGGGATACGAGCAGTACTTC | CATSEAGQGYEQYF
TRBJ2-1 | TRBD2 | - | TRBV25-1 | TGTGCCAGCAGGTCCCTGGCGGGAGAGGCAAATGAGCAGTTCTTC | CASRSLAGEANEQFF
TRBJ2-1 | - | - | TRBV6-2/TRBV6-3 | TGTGCCAGCAGTGGGTGGGCACGAGAGGGTAATGAGCAGTTCTTC | CASSGWAREGNEQFF
TRBJ2-3 | TRBD1 | - | TRBV7-9 | TGTGCCAGCAGCTTGCCCCCAGGGGGCTCGACAGATACGCAGTATTTT | CASSLPPGGSTDTQYF
TRBJ2-3 | TRBD2 | - | TRBV5-1 | TGCGCCAGCAGTCCGCCTCTAGCGGGAGTGGGAGATACGCAGTATTTT | CASSPPLAGVGDTQYF
TRBJ1-3 | TRBD1 | - | TRBV19 | TGTGCCAGTAGACAGGGGGCTTCTGGAAACACCATATATTTT | CASRQGASGNTIYF
TRBJ2-7 | - | - | TRBV4-3 | TGCGCCAGCAGCCAACAAAGTACTAACTCCGAGCAGTACTTC | CASSQQSTNSEQYF
TRBJ1-1 | - | - | TRBV5-8 | TGTGCCAGCAGCTTCGGGGGGCCACCGAACACTGAAGCTTTCTTT | CASSFGGPPNTEAFF
TRBJ2-7 | TRBD2 | - | TRBV3-1/TRBV3-2 | TGTGCCAGCAGCGACCTTCGCGGGAGGTTCGAGCAGTACTTC | CASSDLRGRFEQYF
TRBJ2-1 | TRBD2 | - | TRBV27 | TGTGCCAGCAGTAAACCGGGACTATTAAATGAGCAGTTCTTC | CASSKPGLLNEQFF
TRBJ2-3 | TRBD2 | - | TRBV7-3 | TGTGCCAGCAGCTTAAAACTAGCGGGAGGCACAGATACGCAGTATTTT | CASSLKLAGGTDTQYF
TRBJ1-3 | - | few | TRBV28 | TGTGCCAGCAGTGTGGTCCGGTCTGGAAACACCATATATTTT | CASSVVRSGNTIYF
TRBJ2-1 | - | once | TRBV19 | TGTGCCAGTAGTAGGGCGGGAAATGAGCAGTTCTTC | CASSRAGNEQFF
TRBJ2-1 | - | - | TRBV12-3/TRBV12-4 | TGTGCCAGCAGTAAGACACAGAATGAGCAGTTCTTC | CASSKTQNEQFF
TRBJ2-7 | - | - | TRBV4-3 | TGCGCCAGCAGCCAAGGGCGGACTTTCTACGAGCAGTACTTC | CASSQGRTFYEQYF
TRBJ2-5 | TRBD2 | - | TRBV5-6 | TGTGCCAGCAGCTTGGGACTAGCGGGAGAGGGAGAGACCCAGTACTTC | CASSLGLAGEGETQYF
TRBJ2-2 | TRBD1 | - | TRBV6-7 | TGTGCCAGCAGTTATTTCTGGACAGGGACCCCCGGGGAGCTGTTTTTT | CASSYFWTGTPGELFF
TRBJ2-2 | TRBD1 | - | TRBV5-4 | TGTGCCAGCAGCCCCCGCGCCGGGACAGGGACCGGGGAGCTGTTTTTT | CASSPRAGTGTGELFF
TRBJ2-5 | TRBD1 | - | TRBV27 | TGTGCCAGCAGGGCCCCCGGGGACAGAGAGACCCAGTACTTC | CASRAPGDRETQYF
TRBJ2-3 | TRBD2 | few | TRBV18 | TGTGCCAGCTCACCACCTTTCCTAGCGGGATCGGGGAATACGCAGTATTTT | CASSPPFLAGSGNTQYF